These 8 T cell receptor beta chains were sequenced from one sample in a study of blood T cell repertoires in COVID-19. TCRdb keeps only in-frame clones here, not all; method: immunoSEQ multiplex PCR. The data contain 230,000 or so clones, 80% to 90% of them seen just once; the ten biggest clones take up roughly 14%. Input material: PBMCs or T cells enriched from blood (not recorded which). Receptor source: a woman in her fifties or sixties with acute COVID-19.

The chain has TRBV10-3 and TRBJ2-7, with a weak D call TRBD2 (5 bases). CDR3 length equals 14 residues. V lost 2 bases to trimming and J lost 1 base, with 9 bases between them. Germline values: CDR1 ENHRY, CDR2 SYGVKD. CDR3 coding DNA: TGTGCCATCAGTGAGGTGGGCGGGTCCTACGAGCAGTACTTC. Translation: CAISEVGGSYEQYF.

The rearrangement links TRBV28 to TRBJ2-1; 9 nucleotides align to TRBD2. V gave up 7 bases and J gave up 4 bases; unmatched junction bases: 5. Germline lookup yields CDR1 MDHEN and CDR2 SYDVKM. This CDR3 spans 14 amino acids. The CDR3 nucleotides read TGTGCCAGCACCCTAGCGGGACTTTACAATGAGCAGTTCTTC. This encodes CASTLAGLYNEQFF.

The rearrangement uses TRBV7-9 and TRBJ2-1, with D possibly being TRBD2 (5 bases). Germline assignment: CDR1 SEHNR and CDR2 FQNEAQ (reference sequence). The CDR3 is 16 amino acids. Trimming pared 0 bases from V and 2 bases from J, leaving 11 bases between. The CDR3: CASSLAVSATYNEQFF. The DNA of the CDR3 is TGTGCCAGCAGCTTAGCGGTTAGCGCTACCTACAATGAGCAGTTCTTC.

Points on this clone: The sample has other DNA sequences that encode this CDR3 too. The V and J genes are TRBV7-3 and TRBJ2-1; 9 bases align to TRBD2. With V trimmed by 3 bases and J by 0 bases, 3 bases remained unmatched. The CDR3 is 16 amino acids. Germline values: CDR1 SGHTA, CDR2 FQGTGA. The CDR3 DNA follows: TGTGCCAGCAGCTTGGGTAGCGGGAGCTCCTACAATGAGCAGTTCTTC. This gives the protein CASSLGSGSSYNEQFF.

The chain carries TRBV6-5 and TRBJ1-1; D is unresolved. V was trimmed by 2 bases and J by 9 bases, leaving 7 bases between them. Per germline, CDR1 MNHEY and CDR2 SVGAGI. There are 11 residues in the CDR3. CDR3: CASSYDWQAFF. Written as DNA, the CDR3 is TGTGCCAGCAGTTACGATTGGCAAGCTTTCTTT.

The V gene is TRBV7-2, the J gene TRBJ1-4; D is perhaps TRBD1 (6 bases). Germline values: CDR1 SGHTA, CDR2 FQGNSA. CDR3 length equals 15 residues. V lost 1 base, J lost 7 bases, and 13 bases lay in between. The DNA for the CDR3 is TGTGCCAGCAGCTTAGTAGGGGGAATGGGTGAAAAACTGTTTTTT. It codes for CASSLVGGMGEKLFF. The full variable domain, rest sourced from reference TRBV7-2 and TRBJ1-4, is GAGVSQSPSNKVTEKGKDVELRCDPISGHTALYWYRQSLGQGLEFLIYFQGNSAPDKSGLPSDRFSAERTGGSVSTLTIQRTQQEDSAVYLCASSLVGGMGEKLFFGSGTQLSVL.

This clone was detected a few times. The V gene is TRBV18, the J gene TRBJ1-4; D possibly corresponds to TRBD1 (5 bases). Germline V gene sequence: CDR1 KGHSH, CDR2 LQKENI. Trimming pared 4 bases from V and 0 bases from J, leaving 12 bases between. The CDR3 totals 16 residues. The CDR3, as DNA: TGTGCCAGCTCACTCAGGGATCCCGCAACTAATGAAAAACTGTTTTTT. As protein: CASSLRDPATNEKLFF.

The table lists this clone with a few counts. This sequence joins TRBV4-1 and TRBJ1-5; TRBD1 might be the D (6 bases). The V gene lost 3 bases and the J gene lost 6 bases, with 15 bases spanning the gap. Germline assignment: CDR1 MGHRA and CDR2 YSYEKL. The CDR3 has 15 residues. For the CDR3, the DNA is TGCGCCAGCAGCCACTTACAGGGTGTCAGTCAGCCCCAGCATTTT. Translating it yields CASSHLQGVSQPQHF.